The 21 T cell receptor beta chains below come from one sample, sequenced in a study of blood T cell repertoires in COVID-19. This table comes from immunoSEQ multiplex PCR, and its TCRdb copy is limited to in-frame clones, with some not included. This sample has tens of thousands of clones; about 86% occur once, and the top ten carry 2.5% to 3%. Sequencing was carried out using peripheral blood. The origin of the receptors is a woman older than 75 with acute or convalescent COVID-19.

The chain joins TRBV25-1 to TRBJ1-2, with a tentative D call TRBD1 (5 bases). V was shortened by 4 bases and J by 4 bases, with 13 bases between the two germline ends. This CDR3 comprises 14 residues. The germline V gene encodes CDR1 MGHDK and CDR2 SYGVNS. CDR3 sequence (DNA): TGTGCCAGCAGTGTCTTACAGGCCCCCTATGGCTACACCTTC. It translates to CASSVLQAPYGYTF.

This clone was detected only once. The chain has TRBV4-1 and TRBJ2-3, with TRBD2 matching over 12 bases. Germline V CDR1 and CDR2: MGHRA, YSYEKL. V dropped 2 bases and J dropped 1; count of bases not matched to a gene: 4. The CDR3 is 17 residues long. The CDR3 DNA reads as TGCGCCAGCAGCCAAACTCGACTAGCGGGGGGCACAGATACGCAGTATTTT. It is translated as CASSQTRLAGGTDTQYF.

The CDR3 DNA follows: TGTGCCAGCACCGAGGGGACACCTCCCTACGAGCAGTACTTC. It specifies CASTEGTPPYEQYF. The rearrangement links TRBV27 to TRBJ2-7, with a weak D call TRBD1 (6 bases). CDR3 size: 14 residues. Germline lookup yields CDR1 MNHEY and CDR2 SMNVEV (reference sequence). V shed 7 bases and J shed 2 bases, with 15 bases lying between them.

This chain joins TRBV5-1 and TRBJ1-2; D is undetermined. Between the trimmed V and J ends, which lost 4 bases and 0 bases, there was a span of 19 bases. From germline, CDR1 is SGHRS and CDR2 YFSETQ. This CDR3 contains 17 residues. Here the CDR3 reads CASSIGPGRGANYGYTF. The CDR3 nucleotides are TGCGCCAGCAGCATCGGCCCCGGCCGAGGTGCTAACTATGGCTACACCTTC.

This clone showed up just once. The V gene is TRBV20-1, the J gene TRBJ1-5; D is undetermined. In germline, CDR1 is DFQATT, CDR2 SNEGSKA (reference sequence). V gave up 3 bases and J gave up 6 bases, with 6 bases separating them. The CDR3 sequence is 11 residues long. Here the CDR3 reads CSASCVQPQHF. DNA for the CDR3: TGCAGTGCTAGCTGCGTTCAGCCCCAGCATTTT.

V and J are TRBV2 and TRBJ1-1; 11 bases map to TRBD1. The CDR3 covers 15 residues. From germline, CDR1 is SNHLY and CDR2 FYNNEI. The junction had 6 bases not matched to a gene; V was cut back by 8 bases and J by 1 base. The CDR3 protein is CASLGQGARNTEAFF. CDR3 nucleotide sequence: TGTGCCAGCTTAGGACAGGGGGCGCGGAACACTGAAGCTTTCTTT.

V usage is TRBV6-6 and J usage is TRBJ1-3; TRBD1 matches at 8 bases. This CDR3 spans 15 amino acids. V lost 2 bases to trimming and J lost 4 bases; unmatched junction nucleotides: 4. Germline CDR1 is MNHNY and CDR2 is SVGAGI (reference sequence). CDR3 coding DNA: TGTGCCAGCAGTTACCAGGGGGCGCACGGAAACACCATATATTTT. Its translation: CASSYQGAHGNTIYF.

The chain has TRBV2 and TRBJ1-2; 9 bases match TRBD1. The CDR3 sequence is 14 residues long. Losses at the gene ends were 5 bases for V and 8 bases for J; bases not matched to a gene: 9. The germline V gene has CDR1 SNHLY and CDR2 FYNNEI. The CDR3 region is CASSFQQGAEGYTF. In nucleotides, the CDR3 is TGTGCCAGCAGTTTCCAACAGGGGGCAGAAGGCTACACCTTC.

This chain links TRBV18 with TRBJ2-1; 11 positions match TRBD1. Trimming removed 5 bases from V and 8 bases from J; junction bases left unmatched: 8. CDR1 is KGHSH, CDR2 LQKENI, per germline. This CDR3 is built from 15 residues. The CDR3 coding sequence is TGTGCCAGCTCAAGAGGACAGGGGGCCGGAGATGAGCAGTTCTTC. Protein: CASSRGQGAGDEQFF.

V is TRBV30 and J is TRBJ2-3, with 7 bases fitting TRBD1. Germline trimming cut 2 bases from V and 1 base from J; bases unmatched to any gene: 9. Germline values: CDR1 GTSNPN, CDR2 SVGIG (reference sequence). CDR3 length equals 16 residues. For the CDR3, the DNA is TGTGCCTGGAGTCCCTCCGGGACAGTGGGCACAGATACGCAGTATTTT. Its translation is CAWSPSGTVGTDTQYF.

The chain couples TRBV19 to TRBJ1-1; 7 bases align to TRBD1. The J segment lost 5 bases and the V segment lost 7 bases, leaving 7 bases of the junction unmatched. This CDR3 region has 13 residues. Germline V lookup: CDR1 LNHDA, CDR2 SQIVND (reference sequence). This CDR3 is CASTPRGRTEAFF. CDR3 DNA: TGTGCCAGTACCCCGAGGGGGCGGACTGAAGCTTTCTTT.

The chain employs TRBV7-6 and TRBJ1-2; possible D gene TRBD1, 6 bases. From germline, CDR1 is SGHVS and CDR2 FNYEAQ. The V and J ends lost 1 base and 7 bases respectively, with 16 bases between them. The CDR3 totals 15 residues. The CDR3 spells CASSLVPGAAGGYTF. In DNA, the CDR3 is TGTGCCAGCAGCTTAGTCCCAGGGGCGGCGGGTGGCTACACCTTC.

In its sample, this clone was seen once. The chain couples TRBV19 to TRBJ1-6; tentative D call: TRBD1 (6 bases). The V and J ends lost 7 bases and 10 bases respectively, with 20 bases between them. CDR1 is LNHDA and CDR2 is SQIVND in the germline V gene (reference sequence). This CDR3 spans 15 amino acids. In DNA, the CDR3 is TGTGCCAGTACCCGGGACACAGGGACGCGGTCACCCCTCCACTTT. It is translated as CASTRDTGTRSPLHF.

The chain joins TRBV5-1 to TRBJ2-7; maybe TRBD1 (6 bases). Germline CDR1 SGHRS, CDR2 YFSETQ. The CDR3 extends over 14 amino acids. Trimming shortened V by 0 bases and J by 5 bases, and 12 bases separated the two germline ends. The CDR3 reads CASSLDRAGHEQYF. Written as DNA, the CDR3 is TGCGCCAGCAGCTTGGACAGGGCCGGCCACGAGCAGTACTTC.

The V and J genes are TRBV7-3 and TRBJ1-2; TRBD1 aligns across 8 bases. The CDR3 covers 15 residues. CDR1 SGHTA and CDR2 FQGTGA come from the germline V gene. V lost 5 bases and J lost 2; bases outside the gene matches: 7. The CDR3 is CASSPGTGVNYGYTF. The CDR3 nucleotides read TGTGCCAGCAGCCCCGGGACAGGAGTCAACTATGGCTACACCTTC.

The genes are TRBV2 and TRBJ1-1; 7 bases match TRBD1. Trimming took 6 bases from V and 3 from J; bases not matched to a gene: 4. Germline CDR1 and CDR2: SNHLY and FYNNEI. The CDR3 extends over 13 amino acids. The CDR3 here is CASRATGDTEAFF. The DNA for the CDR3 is TGTGCCAGCAGAGCAACAGGGGACACTGAAGCTTTCTTT.

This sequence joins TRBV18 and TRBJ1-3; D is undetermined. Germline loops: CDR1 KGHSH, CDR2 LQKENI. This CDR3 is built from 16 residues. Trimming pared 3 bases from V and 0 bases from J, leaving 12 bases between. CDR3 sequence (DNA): TGTGCCAGCTCACCCCAACGTTACAGCTCTGGAAACACCATATATTTT. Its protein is CASSPQRYSSGNTIYF.

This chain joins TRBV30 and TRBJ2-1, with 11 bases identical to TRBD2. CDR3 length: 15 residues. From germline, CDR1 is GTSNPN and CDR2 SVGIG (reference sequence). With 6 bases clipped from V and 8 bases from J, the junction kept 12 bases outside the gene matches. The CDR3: CACQKTSGALDEQFF. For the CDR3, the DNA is TGTGCCTGCCAAAAGACTAGCGGGGCATTGGATGAGCAGTTCTTC.

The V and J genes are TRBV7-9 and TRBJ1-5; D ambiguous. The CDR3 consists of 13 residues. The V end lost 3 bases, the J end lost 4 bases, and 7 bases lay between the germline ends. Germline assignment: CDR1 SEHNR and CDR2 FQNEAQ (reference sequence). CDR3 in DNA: TGTGCCAGCAGCTTCGCAGGAAATCAGCCCCAGCATTTT. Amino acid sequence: CASSFAGNQPQHF.

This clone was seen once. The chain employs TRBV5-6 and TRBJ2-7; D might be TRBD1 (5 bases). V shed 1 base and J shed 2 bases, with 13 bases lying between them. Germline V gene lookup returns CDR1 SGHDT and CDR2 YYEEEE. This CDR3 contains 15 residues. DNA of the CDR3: TGTGCCAGCAGCTTGTTGGTAGGGGCCCCCTACGAGCAGTACTTC. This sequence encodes CASSLLVGAPYEQYF.

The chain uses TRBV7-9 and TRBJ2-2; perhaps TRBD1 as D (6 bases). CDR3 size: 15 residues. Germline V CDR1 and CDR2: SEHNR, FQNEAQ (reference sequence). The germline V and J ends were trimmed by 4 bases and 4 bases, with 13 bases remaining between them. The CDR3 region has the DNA TGTGCCAGCAGCTCCCCCAGGGGTTTCACCGGGGAGCTGTTTTTT. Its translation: CASSSPRGFTGELFF.